The sequence of this TCR beta chain was determined in a study of T cells in Graves' hyperthyroidism and ophthalmopathy. Study results and caveats: Ophthalmopathy was told apart from stable hyperthyroidism by a 13 V-J model.

The study left out patients who had uncontrolled infection, other autoimmune disease, pregnancy or lactation. Thyroid ultrasound, orbital computed tomography, clinical symptoms, and serum thyroxine and TRAb underpinned diagnoses. This clonotype was detected a few times. Its antigen is as yet unknown. The germline V gene has CDR1 LNHDA and CDR2 SQIVND (reference sequence). The CDR3 totals 24 residues. V was trimmed by 0 bases and J by 4 bases, leaving 39 bases between them. RNA transcripts provided the source from which TCR beta CDR3 regions were amplified. HTBI primers were employed in a first-round RT-PCR of the TCR CDR3. In TCRdb, the multiplex PCR reads were re-called with MiXCR into one record per CDR3 protein. The table shows around 500,000 distinct CDR3 sequences, with 11% to 15% occurring only once.

The chain uses TRBV19 and TRBJ2-5; D could derive from TRBD1 or TRBD2 (6 bases each). This receptor was obtained from a woman aged 40 to 50 with Graves' hyperthyroidism. The specimen was blood. CDR3 region: CASSIDLFRGLPAICSLPVETQYF. The CDR3 DNA follows: TGTGCCAGTAGTATAGATCTTTTTCGGGGGCTTCCTGCCATTTGTTCTCTTCCAGTAGAGACCCAGTACTTC.